The present TCR beta chain was sequenced within a study of cytomegalovirus exposure and HLA in healthy donors. Looking at the study overall: Researchers previously reported finding roughly 120 million unique TCR beta sequences from approximately 190 million T cells.

Trimming cost V 1 base and J 5 bases, with 7 bases left between them. CDR3 length: 13 amino acids. Germline V gene data show CDR1 as SGHTA and CDR2 as FQGNSA. To note about this clone: Antigen unknown.

The PCR ran on 60 Vbeta and 13 Jbeta primers. In the authors' workflow: A later analysis counted tens of millions of unique TCR beta chains, some 12 million shared. TCRdb's table, derived via immunoSEQ multiplex PCR, lists solely in-frame clones and lacks some. The D gene and trimming were derived from the DNA, and the V and J assignments and clone size from that table. This table has over 110,000 clones, roughly 80% appearing once. Findings of the study overall: Several of the most significant clusters appeared linked to common viral pathogens, based on a later analysis.

The sequence was obtained from a man aged 35-49 years in good health and CMV-seronegative. The V call is TRBV7-2, the J call TRBJ2-3; TRBD2 might be the D (5 bases). The sample taken for sequencing was PBMCs. Here the CDR3 reads CASSLGLLDTQYF. Written as DNA, the CDR3 is TGTGCCAGCAGCTTAGGACTACTAGATACGCAGTATTTT.